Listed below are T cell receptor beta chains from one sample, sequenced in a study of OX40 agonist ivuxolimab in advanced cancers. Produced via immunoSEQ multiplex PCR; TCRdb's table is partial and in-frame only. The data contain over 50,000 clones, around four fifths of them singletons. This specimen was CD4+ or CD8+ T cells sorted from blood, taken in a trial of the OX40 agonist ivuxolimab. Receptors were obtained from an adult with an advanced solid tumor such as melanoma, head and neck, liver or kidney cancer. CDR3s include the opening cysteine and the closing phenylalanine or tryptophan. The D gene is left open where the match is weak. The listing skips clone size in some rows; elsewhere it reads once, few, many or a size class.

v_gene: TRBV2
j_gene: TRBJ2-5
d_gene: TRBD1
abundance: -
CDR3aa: CASRSLGAGGYF
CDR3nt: TGTGCCAGCAGATCCCTCGGGGCAGGGGGGTACTTC

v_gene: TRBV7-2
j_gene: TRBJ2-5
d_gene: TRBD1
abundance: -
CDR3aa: CASSSDRGEFETQYF
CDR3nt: TGTGCCAGCAGCTCGGACAGGGGGGAATTCGAGACCCAGTACTTC

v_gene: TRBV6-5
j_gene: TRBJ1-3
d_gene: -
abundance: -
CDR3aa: CASSSNGRNTIYF
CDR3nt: TGTGCCAGCAGTTCAAACGGGAGAAACACCATATATTTT

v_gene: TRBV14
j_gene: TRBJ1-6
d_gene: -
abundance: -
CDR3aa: CASSQDHRGFNSPLHF
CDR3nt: TGTGCCAGCAGCCAAGATCATAGGGGCTTTAATTCACCCCTCCACTTT

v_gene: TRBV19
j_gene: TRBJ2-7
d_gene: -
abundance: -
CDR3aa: CASSHRQEYEQYF
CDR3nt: TGTGCCAGTAGTCATAGACAGGAGTACGAGCAGTACTTC

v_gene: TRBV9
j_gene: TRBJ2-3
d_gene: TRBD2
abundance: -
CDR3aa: CASSVEGLAGATDTQYF
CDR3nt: TGTGCCAGCAGCGTAGAAGGACTAGCGGGGGCCACAGATACGCAGTATTTT

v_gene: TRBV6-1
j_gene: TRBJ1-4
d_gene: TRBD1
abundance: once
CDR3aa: CASSEGRGHHEKLFF
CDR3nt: TGTGCCAGCAGTGAGGGGAGGGGGCATCATGAAAAACTGTTTTTT

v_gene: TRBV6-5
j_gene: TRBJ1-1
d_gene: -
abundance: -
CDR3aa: CASSYEGSQAFF
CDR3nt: TGTGCCAGCAGTTACGAAGGTTCGCAAGCTTTCTTT

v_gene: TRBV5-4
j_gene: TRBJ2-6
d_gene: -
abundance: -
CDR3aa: CASSLFIQSGANVLTF
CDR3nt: TGTGCCAGCAGCTTGTTTATTCAATCTGGGGCCAACGTCCTGACTTTC

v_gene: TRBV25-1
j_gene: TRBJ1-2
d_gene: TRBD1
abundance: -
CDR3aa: CASSAGQGNENYGYTF
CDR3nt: TGTGCCAGCAGTGCGGGACAGGGGAACGAAAACTATGGCTACACCTTC

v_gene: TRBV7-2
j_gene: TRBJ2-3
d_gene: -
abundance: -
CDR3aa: CASSLNGGWAAGDTQYF
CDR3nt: TGTGCCAGCAGCTTAAATGGGGGGTGGGCCGCAGGGGATACGCAGTATTTT

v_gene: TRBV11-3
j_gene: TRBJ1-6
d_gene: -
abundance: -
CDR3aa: CASSLDGGYSPLHF
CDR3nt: TGTGCCAGCAGCTTAGATGGCGGTTATTCACCCCTCCACTTT

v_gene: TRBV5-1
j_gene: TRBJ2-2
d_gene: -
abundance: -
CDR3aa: CASSLTPRGELFF
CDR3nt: TGCGCCAGCAGCTTGACCCCTCGCGGGGAGCTGTTTTTT

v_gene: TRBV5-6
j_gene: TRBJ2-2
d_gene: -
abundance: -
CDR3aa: CASSFIGANTGELFF
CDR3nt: TGTGCCAGCAGCTTCATCGGAGCGAACACCGGGGAGCTGTTTTTT

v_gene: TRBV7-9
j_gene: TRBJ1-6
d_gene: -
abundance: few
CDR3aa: CASSVPGLNSPLHF
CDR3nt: TGTGCCAGCAGCGTTCCGGGGTTAAATTCACCCCTCCACTTT

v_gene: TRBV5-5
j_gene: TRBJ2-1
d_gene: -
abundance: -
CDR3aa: CASRRITNLEQFF
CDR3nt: TGTGCCAGCAGGCGAATTACTAACCTCGAGCAGTTCTTC

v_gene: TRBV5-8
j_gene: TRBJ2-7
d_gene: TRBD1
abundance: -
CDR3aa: CASSRTGTGDEQYF
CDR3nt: TGTGCCAGCAGTCGTACCGGGACAGGGGACGAGCAGTACTTC

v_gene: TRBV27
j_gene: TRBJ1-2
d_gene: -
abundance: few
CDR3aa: CASSPKTGNYGYTF
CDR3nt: TGTGCCAGCAGTCCTAAGACAGGCAACTATGGCTACACCTTC

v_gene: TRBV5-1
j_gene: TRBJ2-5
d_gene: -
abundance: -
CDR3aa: CASSLGEGEETQYF
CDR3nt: TGCGCCAGCAGCCTGGGGGAGGGGGAAGAGACCCAGTACTTC

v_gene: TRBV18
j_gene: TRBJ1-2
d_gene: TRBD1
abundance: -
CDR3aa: CASSPGTGSNYGYTF
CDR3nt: TGTGCCAGCTCACCGGGGACAGGGTCTAACTATGGCTACACCTTC

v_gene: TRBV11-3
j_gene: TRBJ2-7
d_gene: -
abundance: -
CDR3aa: CASSPRAGGSYEQYF
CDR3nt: TGTGCCAGCAGCCCCCGGGCAGGGGGGTCCTACGAGCAGTACTTC

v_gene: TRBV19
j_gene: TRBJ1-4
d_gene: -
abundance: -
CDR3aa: CASSEVSKAEKLFF
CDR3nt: TGTGCCAGTTCCGAGGTTTCAAAGGCAGAAAAACTGTTTTTT

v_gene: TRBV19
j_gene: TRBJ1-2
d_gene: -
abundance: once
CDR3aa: CASTEVRGYTF
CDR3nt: TGTGCCAGTACGGAGGTGAGAGGCTACACCTTC

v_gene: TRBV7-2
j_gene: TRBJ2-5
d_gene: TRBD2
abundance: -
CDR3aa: CASSASTSSGETQYF
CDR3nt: TGTGCCAGCAGCGCCTCGACTAGCTCCGGAGAGACCCAGTACTTC

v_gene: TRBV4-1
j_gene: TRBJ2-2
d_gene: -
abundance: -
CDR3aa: CASSLLSSGEPFF
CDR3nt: TGCGCCAGCAGCCTTTTAAGCTCCGGGGAGCCGTTTTTT

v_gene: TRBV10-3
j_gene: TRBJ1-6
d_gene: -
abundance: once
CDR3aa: CAISEQGPNNSPLHF
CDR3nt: TGTGCCATCAGTGAACAGGGCCCCAATAATTCACCCCTCCACTTT

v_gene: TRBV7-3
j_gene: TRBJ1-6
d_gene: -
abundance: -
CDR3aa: CASSLMGQPLHF
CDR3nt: TGTGCCAGCAGCTTAATGGGTCAACCCCTCCACTTT

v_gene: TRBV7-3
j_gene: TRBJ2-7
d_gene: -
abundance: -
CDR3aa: CASSLSPGAPYEQYF
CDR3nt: TGTGCCAGCAGCTTAAGTCCAGGGGCACCTTACGAGCAGTACTTC

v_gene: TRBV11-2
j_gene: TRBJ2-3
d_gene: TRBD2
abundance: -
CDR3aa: CASSLGTSGGGDTQYF
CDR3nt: TGTGCCAGCAGCTTAGGGACTAGCGGGGGAGGGGATACGCAGTATTTT

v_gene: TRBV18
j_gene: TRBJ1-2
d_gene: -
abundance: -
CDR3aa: CSGRGYTF
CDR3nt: TGCAGCGGCCGCGGCTACACCTTC

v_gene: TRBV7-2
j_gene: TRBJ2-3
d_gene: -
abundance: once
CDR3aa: CASSPGGVADTQYF
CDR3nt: TGTGCCAGCAGCCCAGGCGGGGTCGCAGATACGCAGTATTTT

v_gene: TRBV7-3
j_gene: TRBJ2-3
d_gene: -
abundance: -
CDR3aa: CASSLAQGDTDTQYF
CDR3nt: TGTGCCAGCAGCTTAGCACAGGGCGACACAGATACGCAGTATTTT

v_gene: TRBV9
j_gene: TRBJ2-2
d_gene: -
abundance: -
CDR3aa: CASSARDPNTGELFF
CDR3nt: TGTGCCAGCAGCGCCCGGGATCCTAACACCGGGGAGCTGTTTTTT

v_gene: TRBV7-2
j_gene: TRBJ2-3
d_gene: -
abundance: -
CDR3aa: CASSRRGETQYF
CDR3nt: TGTGCCAGCAGCCGCCGAGGGGAGACGCAGTATTTT

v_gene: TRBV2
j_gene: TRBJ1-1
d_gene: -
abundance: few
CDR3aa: CASSGSGASGAFF
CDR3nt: TGTGCCAGCAGTGGGTCAGGCGCTAGCGGAGCTTTCTTT

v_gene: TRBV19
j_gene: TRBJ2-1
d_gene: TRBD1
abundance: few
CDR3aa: CASSIEKTGWDEQFF
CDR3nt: TGTGCCAGTAGTATAGAGAAGACAGGGTGGGATGAGCAGTTCTTC

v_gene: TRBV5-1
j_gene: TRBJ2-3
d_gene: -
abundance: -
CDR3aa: CASSLGVKRPDTQYF
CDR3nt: TGCGCCAGCAGCTTGGGGGTGAAAAGGCCAGATACGCAGTATTTT

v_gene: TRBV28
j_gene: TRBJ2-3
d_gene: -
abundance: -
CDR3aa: CASSPRGDTQYF
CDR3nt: TGTGCCAGCAGTCCCAGGGGTGATACGCAGTATTTT

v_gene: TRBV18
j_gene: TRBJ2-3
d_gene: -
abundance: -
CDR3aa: CASSPDEGSSTDTQYF
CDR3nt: TGTGCCAGCTCGCCCGATGAGGGGTCTAGCACAGATACGCAGTATTTT

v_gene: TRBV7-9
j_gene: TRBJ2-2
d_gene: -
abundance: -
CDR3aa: CASSLLGADTGELFF
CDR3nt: TGTGCCAGCAGCTTATTGGGGGCCGACACCGGGGAGCTGTTTTTT

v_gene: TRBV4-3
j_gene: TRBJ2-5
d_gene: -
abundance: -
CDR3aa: CASSQEVGAGEETQYF
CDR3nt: TGCGCCAGCAGCCAAGAGGTTGGGGCAGGGGAAGAGACCCAGTACTTC

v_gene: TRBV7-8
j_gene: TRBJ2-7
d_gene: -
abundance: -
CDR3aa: CASSFRQDEQYF
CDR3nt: TGTGCCAGCAGCTTCCGACAGGACGAGCAGTACTTC

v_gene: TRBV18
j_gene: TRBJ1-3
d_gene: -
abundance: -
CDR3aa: CASSPPSGGAGNTIYF
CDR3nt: TGTGCCAGCTCACCTCCCAGCGGGGGTGCGGGAAACACCATATATTTT

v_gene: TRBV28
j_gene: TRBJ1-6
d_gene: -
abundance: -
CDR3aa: CASSQESSYNSPLHF
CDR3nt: TGTGCCAGCAGCCAAGAGAGCTCCTATAATTCACCCCTCCACTTT

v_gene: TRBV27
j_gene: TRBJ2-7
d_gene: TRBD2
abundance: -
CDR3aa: CASSLRELAGSYEQYF
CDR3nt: TGTGCCAGCAGTTTGAGGGAGCTAGCGGGGTCCTACGAGCAGTACTTC

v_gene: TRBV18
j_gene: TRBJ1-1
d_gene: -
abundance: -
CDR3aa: CASSPREGWNTEAFF
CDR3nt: TGTGCCAGCTCACCACGGGAAGGGTGGAACACTGAAGCTTTCTTT

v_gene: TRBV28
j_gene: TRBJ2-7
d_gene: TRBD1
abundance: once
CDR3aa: CASSSAGTGDYEQYF
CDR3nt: TGTGCCAGCAGCTCTGCCGGGACAGGGGACTACGAGCAGTACTTC

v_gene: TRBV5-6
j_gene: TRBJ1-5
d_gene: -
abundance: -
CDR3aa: CASTGSNSNQPQHF
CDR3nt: TGTGCCAGCACGGGCAGCAATAGCAATCAGCCCCAGCATTTT

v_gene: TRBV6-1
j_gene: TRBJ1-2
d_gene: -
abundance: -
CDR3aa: CASSEPRTAGYGYTF
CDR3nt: TGTGCCAGCAGTGAACCCCGGACAGCCGGCTATGGCTACACCTTC

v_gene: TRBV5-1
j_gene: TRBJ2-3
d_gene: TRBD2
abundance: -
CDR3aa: CASSYSSGGAGNTQYF
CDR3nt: TGCGCCAGCAGCTACTCTAGCGGGGGGGCCGGGAATACGCAGTATTTT

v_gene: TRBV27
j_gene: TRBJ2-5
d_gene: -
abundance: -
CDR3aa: CASSWSRGETQYF
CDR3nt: TGTGCCAGCAGTTGGAGTAGGGGGGAGACCCAGTACTTC

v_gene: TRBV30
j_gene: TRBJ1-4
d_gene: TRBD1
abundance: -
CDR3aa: CAWSVTGTGIEKLFF
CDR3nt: TGTGCCTGGAGTGTAACCGGGACAGGGATTGAAAAACTGTTTTTT

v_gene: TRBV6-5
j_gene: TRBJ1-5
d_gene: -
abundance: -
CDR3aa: CASSYSMGSNQPQHF
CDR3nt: TGTGCCAGCAGTTACTCGATGGGAAGCAATCAGCCCCAGCATTTT

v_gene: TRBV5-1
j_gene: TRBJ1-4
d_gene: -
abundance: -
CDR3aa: CASRGGGEKLFF
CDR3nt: TGCGCCAGCAGGGGAGGGGGTGAAAAACTGTTTTTT

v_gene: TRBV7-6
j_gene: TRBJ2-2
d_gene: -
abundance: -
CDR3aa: CASSLSVGRENTGELFF
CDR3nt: TGTGCCAGCAGCTTAAGCGTTGGGCGGGAGAACACCGGGGAGCTGTTTTTT

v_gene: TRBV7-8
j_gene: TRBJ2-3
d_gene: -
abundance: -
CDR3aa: CASSLVGGTTTDTQYF
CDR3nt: TGTGCCAGCAGCTTAGTCGGGGGCACCACCACAGATACGCAGTATTTT

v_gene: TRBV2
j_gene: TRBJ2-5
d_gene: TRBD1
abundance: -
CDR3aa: CASTGTGGVETQYF
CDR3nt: TGTGCCAGTACCGGGACAGGGGGCGTCGAGACCCAGTACTTC